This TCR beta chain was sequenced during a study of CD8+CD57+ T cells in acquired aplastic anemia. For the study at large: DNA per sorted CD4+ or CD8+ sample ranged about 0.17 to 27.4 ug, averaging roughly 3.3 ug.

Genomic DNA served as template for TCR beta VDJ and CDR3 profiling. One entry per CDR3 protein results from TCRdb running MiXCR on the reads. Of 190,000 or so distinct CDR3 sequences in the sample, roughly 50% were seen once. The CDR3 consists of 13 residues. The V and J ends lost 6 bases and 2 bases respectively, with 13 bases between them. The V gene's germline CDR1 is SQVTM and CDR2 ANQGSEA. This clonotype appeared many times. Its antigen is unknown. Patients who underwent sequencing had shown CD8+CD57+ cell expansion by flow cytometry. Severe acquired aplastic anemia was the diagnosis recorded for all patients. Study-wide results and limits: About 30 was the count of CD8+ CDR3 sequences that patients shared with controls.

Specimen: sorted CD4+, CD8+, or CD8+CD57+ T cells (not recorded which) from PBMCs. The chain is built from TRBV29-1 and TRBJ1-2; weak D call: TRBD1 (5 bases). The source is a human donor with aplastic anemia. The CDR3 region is CSVSGPRNYGYTF. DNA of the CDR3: TGCAGCGTATCAGGGCCCAGAAACTATGGCTACACCTTC.